Following are 30 T cell receptor beta chains from one sample sequenced in a study of T cell responses to AZD1222 COVID-19 vaccine. Sequencing was performed with immunoSEQ multiplex PCR; in TCRdb, only in-frame clones are kept and a portion is missing. The sample includes 150,000 to 200,000 clones, around 90% of them seen just once. Specimen: peripheral blood, collected on day 0 of AZD1222 vaccination. The receptors shown here come from an adult in good health.

The CDR3 loop reads CASSWDGNYGYTF. CDR3 sequence (DNA): TGTGCCAGCAGTTGGGACGGCAACTATGGCTACACCTTC. V usage is TRBV5-4 and J usage is TRBJ1-2, with a tentative D call TRBD1 (5 bases). Germline values: CDR1 SGHNT, CDR2 YYREEE (reference sequence). The CDR3 covers 13 residues. V was shortened by 5 bases and J by 2 bases, with 10 bases between the two germline ends.

A single count supports this clone. The V gene is TRBV7-2, the J gene TRBJ2-2, with D perhaps matching TRBD2 (6 bases). The CDR3 is 15 amino acids. V gave up 10 bases and J gave up 2 bases, with 17 bases separating them. CDR1 is SGHTA and CDR2 is FQGNSA in the germline V gene. The chain's CDR3 is CATRGVGINTGELFF. For the CDR3, the DNA is TGTGCCACCCGCGGGGTCGGTATAAACACCGGGGAGCTGTTTTTT.

This chain connects TRBV19 to TRBJ1-5, with unresolved D. Trimming pared 7 bases from V and 0 bases from J, leaving 13 bases between. CDR3 size: 15 residues. CDR1 is LNHDA and CDR2 is SQIVND in the germline V gene (reference sequence). The CDR3 here is CASTRGRYSNQPQHF. Written as DNA, the CDR3 is TGTGCCAGTACCCGAGGGAGGTATAGCAATCAGCCCCAGCATTTT.

The chain recombines TRBV5-1 with TRBJ2-2; TRBD1 agrees at 7 bases. The V segment lost 0 bases and the J segment 1 base; nucleotides outside the gene matches: 3. This CDR3 has 16 residues. From germline, CDR1 is SGHRS and CDR2 YFSETQ. The CDR3 region is CASSLEGTVNTGELFF. CDR3 in DNA: TGCGCCAGCAGCTTGGAAGGGACAGTGAACACCGGGGAGCTGTTTTTT.

The chain recombines TRBV19 with TRBJ1-1; 7 positions match TRBD1. The CDR3 is 12 amino acids. The V gene's germline CDR1 is LNHDA and CDR2 SQIVND (reference sequence). V lost 8 bases and J lost 5; bases outside the gene matches: 5. CDR3 sequence reads: CASVTGPTEAFF. Here the CDR3 DNA reads TGTGCCAGTGTGACAGGGCCTACTGAAGCTTTCTTT.

The V call is TRBV6-5, the J call TRBJ2-1, with 7 bases aligning to TRBD2. The CDR3 totals 11 residues. The junction had 3 bases not matched to a gene; V was cut back by 7 bases and J by 9 bases. From germline, CDR1 is MNHEY and CDR2 SVGAGI. This CDR3 is CASNQRGEQFF. The CDR3 region has the DNA TGTGCCAGCAACCAGCGGGGTGAGCAGTTCTTC.

This chain joins TRBV21-1 and TRBJ2-5; whether TRBD2, the table's D call, matches the DNA was not checked. TRBV21-1 is described as a pseudogene. This CDR3 contains 16 residues. CDR3 loop: CASSTRLAGGGETQYF. CDR3 DNA sequence: TGTGCCAGCAGCACCCGACTAGCGGGGGGCGGGGAGACCCAGTACTTC.

This chain links TRBV6-5 with TRBJ1-1; 7 positions agree with TRBD1. CDR3 length: 15 residues. J gave up 1 base and V 2 bases, and 4 bases lay outside the gene matches. Germline V gene data show CDR1 as MNHEY and CDR2 as SVGAGI. CDR3 sequence (DNA): TGTGCCAGCAGTTACACGGGACAGCCGAACACTGAAGCTTTCTTT. It translates to CASSYTGQPNTEAFF.

The rearrangement joins TRBV7-3 to TRBJ1-1; D is ambiguous. Germline CDR1 SGHTA, CDR2 FQGTGA. The CDR3 runs 13 residues. The V end lost 3 bases, the J end lost 1 base, and 6 bases lay between the germline ends. The DNA for the CDR3 is TGTGCCAGCAGCTTGTATGGGAACACTGAAGCTTTCTTT. It translates to CASSLYGNTEAFF.

The table lists this clone with a count of one. The chain has TRBV6-5 and TRBJ1-1; D not certain. The germline V and J ends were trimmed by 4 bases and 0 bases, with 12 bases remaining between them. The CDR3 is made up of 15 amino acids. Per the germline V gene, CDR1 is MNHEY and CDR2 is SVGAGI. CDR3 residues: CASSFRGSLNTEAFF. The CDR3 DNA reads as TGTGCCAGCAGTTTTCGAGGCAGCCTGAACACTGAAGCTTTCTTT.

The chain employs TRBV2 and TRBJ2-3, with 7 bases matching TRBD1. The CDR3 runs 16 residues. The V gene end was trimmed by 3 bases and the J gene end by 3 bases; junction bases not matched to a gene: 9. Germline V gene data show CDR1 as SNHLY and CDR2 as FYNNEI. This chain's CDR3 is CASSERTGFRTDTQYF. In DNA form, the CDR3 reads TGTGCCAGCAGTGAGCGGACAGGTTTCAGGACAGATACGCAGTATTTT.

The chain joins TRBV19 to TRBJ1-1, with D perhaps TRBD1 (6 bases). Germline V gene lookup returns CDR1 LNHDA and CDR2 SQIVND (reference sequence). Trimming removed 10 bases at V and 4 bases at J, with 31 bases between. The CDR3 totals 18 residues. CDR3 sequence (DNA): TGTGCCACCCGGACAGTGATAATGGGCCCGGCGGTTGGCACTGAAGCTTTCTTT. Amino acid sequence: CATRTVIMGPAVGTEAFF.

This clone was seen a single time. The chain uses TRBV6-4 and TRBJ2-3; 8 bases line up with TRBD2. Germline CDR1 MRHNA, CDR2 SNTAGT. The CDR3 is made up of 15 amino acids. V was pared by 2 bases and J by 6 bases, with 7 bases of the junction left unmatched. DNA for the CDR3: TGTGCCAGCAGTGACACTAGCGGTTCGGCGGATACGCAGTATTTT. It codes for CASSDTSGSADTQYF.

The chain has TRBV27 and TRBJ2-7, with TRBD1 matching over 9 bases. The CDR3 has 15 amino acids. V was clipped by 4 bases and J by 2 bases; unmatched bases: 6. Germline V CDR1 and CDR2: MNHEY, SMNVEV (reference sequence). CDR3 in DNA: TGTGCCAGCAGTTCCACAGGGGGCCGCGCCTACGAGCAGTACTTC. Encoded protein: CASSSTGGRAYEQYF.

The chain employs TRBV6-5 and TRBJ1-1; D gene unclear. Trimming took 2 bases from V and 8 from J, leaving 6 bases between them. CDR1 and CDR2 from the germline V gene are MNHEY and SVGAGI. The CDR3 is made up of 11 amino acids. CDR3 bases: TGTGCCAGCAGTTACGACGACGAAGCTTTCTTT. This gives the protein CASSYDDEAFF.

This chain links TRBV7-2 with TRBJ2-1; no clear D gene. Germline CDR1 SGHTA, CDR2 FQGNSA. The V and J ends lost 5 bases and 6 bases respectively, with 14 bases between them. CDR3 length: 14 amino acids. The CDR3 loop is CASSLGMLGNEQFF. CDR3 coding DNA: TGTGCCAGCAGCCTGGGTATGTTAGGCAATGAGCAGTTCTTC.

This clone appeared once. This chain connects TRBV27 to TRBJ2-3; 10 nucleotides match TRBD2. J was trimmed by 2 bases and V by 7 bases; bases with no gene match: 6. Germline loops: CDR1 MNHEY, CDR2 SMNVEV (reference sequence). The CDR3 spans 15 residues. The CDR3 protein is CASMLLAGSTDTQYF. DNA of the CDR3: TGTGCCAGCATGTTACTAGCGGGATCCACAGATACGCAGTATTTT.

This clone was observed many times. The CDR3 spells CASRPGRHTGELFF. CDR3 bases: TGTGCCAGCAGACCTGGACGGCACACCGGGGAGCTGTTTTTT. This sequence joins TRBV7-2 and TRBJ2-2; D remains unclear. This CDR3 spans 14 amino acids. Between the trimmed V and J ends, which lost 6 bases and 3 bases, there was a span of 11 bases. CDR1 SGHTA and CDR2 FQGNSA come from the germline V gene. The full variable domain, completed using reference TRBV7-2 and TRBJ2-2, is GAGVSQSPSNKVTEKGKDVELRCDPISGHTALYWYRQSLGQGLEFLIYFQGNSAPDKSGLPSDRFSAERTGGSVSTLTIQRTQQEDSAVYLCASRPGRHTGELFFGEGSRLTVL.

The chain has TRBV5-1 and TRBJ1-1; 7 bases are a match to TRBD1. The ends lost 3 bases at V and 4 bases at J; junction bases unmatched: 15. CDR1 is SGHRS, CDR2 YFSETQ, per germline. This CDR3 spans 17 amino acids. The CDR3 bases are TGCGCCAGCAGCTACTATAGACAGGGTCCTGGAGGCACTGAAGCTTTCTTT. It specifies CASSYYRQGPGGTEAFF.

As for this clone: A read error may produce the germline difference seen at one junction end. The chain employs TRBV12-3 or TRBV12-4 and TRBJ2-7; 9 nucleotides line up with TRBD1. The CDR3 is 12 amino acids. Here the CDR3 reads CASSDRGYEQYF. CDR3 bases: TGTGCCAGCAGCGACAGGGGGTACGAGCAGTACTTT.

The chain is built from TRBV3-1 (or the pseudogene TRBV3-2) and TRBJ2-7; no definite D call. From germline, CDR1 is LGHDT and CDR2 YNNKEL (reference sequence). CDR3 length equals 13 residues. The germline V and J ends were trimmed by 4 bases and 2 bases, with 9 bases remaining between them. The CDR3 DNA sequence: TGTGCCAGCAGCCTTGGTGGGCCCTACGAGCAGTACTTC. This codes for CASSLGGPYEQYF.

This clone appeared a single time. The chain uses TRBV18 and TRBJ1-6, with no clear D. The CDR3 sequence is 14 residues long. CDR1 is KGHSH and CDR2 is LQKENI in the germline V gene. V was shortened by 4 bases and J by 7 bases, with 11 bases between the two germline ends. The CDR3 DNA reads TGTGCCAGCTCACAAAACTCGGGGAATTCACCCCTCCACTTT. It is translated as CASSQNSGNSPLHF. The full variable domain, its missing parts supplied by reference TRBV18 and TRBJ1-6, is NAGVMQNPRHLVRRRGQEARLRCSPMKGHSHVYWYRQLPEEGLKFMVYLQKENIIDESGMPKERFSAEFPKEGPSILRIQQVVRGDSAAYFCASSQNSGNSPLHFGNGTRLTVT.

The rearrangement joins TRBV7-2 to TRBJ2-3; 7 bases agree with TRBD2. Per germline, CDR1 SGHTA and CDR2 FQGNSA. CDR3 length equals 17 residues. The J segment lost 0 bases and the V segment lost 2 bases, leaving 8 bases of the junction unmatched. The CDR3 nucleotides are TGTGCCAGCAGCTTAAGCGGGGCAGGGTTAAGCACAGATACGCAGTATTTT. Translation gives CASSLSGAGLSTDTQYF.

CDR3 region: CASSSLGGEDGYTF. The CDR3 DNA reads as TGCGCCAGCAGCTCCCTTGGGGGTGAGGATGGCTACACCTTC. This chain links TRBV5-1 with TRBJ1-2, with D tentatively TRBD1 (5 bases). Deletions cut 3 bases from V and 6 bases from J, with 15 bases between. The germline gives CDR1 SGHRS, CDR2 YFSETQ. The CDR3 has 14 amino acids.

This clone was recorded only once. The chain joins TRBV6-4 to TRBJ2-1; 8 bases align to TRBD2. V lost 3 bases to trimming and J lost 6 bases; unmatched junction nucleotides: 10. From germline, CDR1 is MRHNA and CDR2 SNTAGT. This CDR3 has 16 residues. Written as DNA, the CDR3 is TGTGCCAGCAGTGAAGAAGGGCGGGGGGCGGCCAATGAGCAGTTCTTC. As protein: CASSEEGRGAANEQFF.

V gene TRBV6-6 combines with J gene TRBJ1-1; no reliable D call. CDR3 length: 13 residues. In germline, CDR1 is MNHNY, CDR2 SVGAGI (reference sequence). The V end was cut by 10 bases, the J end by 1 base, with 13 bases between. This chain's CDR3 is CATQIDGNTEAFF. The CDR3 DNA sequence: TGTGCCACCCAAATCGACGGGAACACTGAAGCTTTCTTT.

The chain joins TRBV30 to TRBJ1-1; TRBD1 matches 10 bases. Trimming took 4 bases from V and 3 from J; bases not matched to a gene: 5. In germline, CDR1 is GTSNPN, CDR2 SVGIG (reference sequence). The CDR3 has 14 amino acids. CDR3 protein: CAWKDRGLYTEAFF. CDR3 nucleotides: TGTGCCTGGAAGGACAGGGGGTTGTACACTGAAGCTTTCTTT. The full variable domain, its missing parts supplied by reference TRBV30 and TRBJ1-1, is SQTIHQWPATLVQPVGSPLSLECTVEGTSNPNLYWYRQAAGRGLQLLFYSVGIGQISSEVPQNLSASRPQDRQFILSSKKLLLSDSGFYLCAWKDRGLYTEAFFGQGTRLTVV.

The V and J genes are TRBV21-1 and TRBJ1-4; the D call of TRBD1 is as the table states it, not checked on the DNA. TRBV21-1 is tagged as a pseudogene. This CDR3 comprises 18 residues. This chain's CDR3 is CASSKSGAPMSRGEKLFF. CDR3 coding DNA: TGTGCCAGCAGCAAAAGTGGGGCCCCCATGTCCAGGGGAGAAAAACTGTTTTTT.

The genes are TRBV2 and TRBJ2-1; 9 bases are shared with TRBD2. CDR1 is SNHLY and CDR2 is FYNNEI in the germline V gene. V lost 6 bases, J lost 2 bases, and 5 bases stayed unmatched. The CDR3 is 15 amino acids. This CDR3 is CASRKTSGAYNEQFF. DNA for the CDR3: TGTGCCAGCAGGAAGACTAGCGGAGCCTACAATGAGCAGTTCTTC.

This chain uses TRBV6-5 with TRBJ2-1; 11 nucleotides align to TRBD2. The J segment lost 6 bases and the V segment lost 2 bases, leaving 3 bases of the junction unmatched. The CDR3 is made up of 15 amino acids. CDR1 is MNHEY, CDR2 SVGAGI, per germline. CDR3 bases: TGTGCCAGCAGTTACGTACTAGCGGGGGCCAATGAGCAGTTCTTC. Its protein is CASSYVLAGANEQFF.